This T cell receptor beta chain stems from a study of T cell therapy after organ transplantation. Sequencing used immunoSEQ multiplex PCR; TCRdb keeps in-frame clones, though not all of them. Of about 18,000 clones listed, over 75% are singletons. As for time point: 20-29 weeks after completion of therapy. A few counts support this clone. Its target is unknown. The CDR3 extends over 14 amino acids. Trimming took 6 bases from V and 7 from J; bases not matched to a gene: 10. CDR1 and CDR2 from the germline V gene are LGHNA and YSLEER. The sequenced sample was CD8+ T cells from blood, obtained after autologous CMV-specific T cell therapy. The chain couples TRBV4-3 to TRBJ1-1; 8 bases fit TRBD1. The TCR sequence derives from a human patient who had received a solid organ transplant and had CMV disease. Some T cells may originate from the graft donor. DNA for the CDR3: TGCGCCAGCAGTCACGGGACAGGAGCAAATGAAGCTTTCTTT. Its translation: CASSHGTGANEAFF.